This T cell receptor (beta chain) was recovered during a study of CD8+ T cells in alopecia areata listed by TCRdb under 2018. Background on the whole study: Treated patients were enrolled in an open-label pilot trial of oral tofacitinib, 5 to 10 mg twice daily, for moderate-to-severe alopecia areata. Patients received tofacitinib for 6 to 18 months and were then followed off drug for 6 months to check for delayed response and recurrence. Disease severity in treated patients was measured with the SALT score, which quantifies the percentage of affected scalp surface area. In both human patients and the C3H/HeJ mouse model, the study applied high-throughput TCRbeta sequencing to look at T cell clonal expansion in alopecia areata. Scalp tissue and sorted CD4+ and CD8+ peripheral blood T cells from patchy and totalis/universalis alopecia areata patients and from healthy controls were covered by human TCRbeta sequencing. Biopsies were taken from tofacitinib-treated patients at baseline and at 4 and 24 weeks of treatment, and a later scalp biopsy was taken in several of the tofacitinib-treated patients. Scalp clonality was compared among normal scalp (n=4), patchy alopecia areata scalp (n=8), and alopecia totalis/universalis scalp (n=8). The RNA source kit depended on sample type: the PAXgene miRNA kit for fixed scalp, the miRNeasy kit for PBMCs, and the RNeasy kit for mouse skin. immunoSEQ multiplex PCR using 35 Vbeta forward primers and 13 Jbeta reverse primers was used to amplify TCRbeta CDR3 regions. Paper-wide results and their limitations: Unlike mouse skin, which is dominated by gammadelta T cells, normal human skin has resident alphabeta T cells that are also sequenced, and this complicates analysis of the scalp TCR repertoire. Compared with mice, TCR sequences shared between patients were less clear, possibly partly because of HLA diversity across the patient population. Compared with normal scalp, lesional scalp, particularly in alopecia totalis/universalis, had higher clonality and more expanded CD8+ clones, which suggests antigenic drive. Because the treated cohort was small and included a single nonresponder, larger studies are needed to assess links between baseline CD8+ expansion and response. During tofacitinib treatment, many expanded lesional clones remained in scalp and blood, and this persistence may partly explain relapse after treatment is stopped. Scalp clonality and the number of expanded CD8+ clones among the top 100 scalp clones were significantly decreased by tofacitinib.

Trimming removed 0 bases from V and 2 bases from J, leaving 11 bases between the germline ends. CDR1 and CDR2 (MGHRA, YSYEKL) derive from the germline V gene. Counted from cysteine to phenylalanine, this CDR3 has 15 amino acids. CDR3 DNA is the only sequence kept; it has 45 bases, read in frame from the first base. The sample's time point label, in plain terms: less than five weeks on oral tofacitinib. The treatment or condition label of this sample denotes: oral pan-JAK inhibitor, 5-10 mg twice daily. From alopecia areata patients, peripheral blood was collected along with lesional scalp punch biopsies. PBMCs were separated by density centrifugation and stained for CD3, CD4 and CD8, after which CD4+ and CD8+ T cells were sorted on a FACSAria. Library preparation used the immunoSEQ multiplex PCR assay. RNA was extracted from all samples and reverse transcribed into cDNA, which served as template for TCR sequencing. First-strand cDNA was synthesized with SuperScript III using a 2:1 mix of oligo-dT and random hexamers. Amplification bias was assessed with a synthetic immune receptor repertoire, and residual bias was removed computationally. The source study handled its data this way. Raw reads were preprocessed to remove errors, and CDR3 was defined according to IMGT conventions as the region from the conserved cysteine to phenylalanine. Clonality was calculated as 1 minus Shannon entropy normalized by log2 of the number of productive unique TCRs. CD4 or CD8 identity of scalp clones was inferred by cross-referencing scalp TCRbeta sequences with sorted blood CD4 and CD8 repertoires. The immuneACCESS repertoire file appears here via TCRdb, limited to in-frame rearrangements. These files lack a portion of the clones; in checked studies, under half of the deficit traces to unresolved V genes, and the cause of the others is not known. From that table come the V and J calls and clone size; the DNA was used to work out D and trimming. Within this sample are some 220,000 clones, with around three fifths of them counted one time only. The top ten clonotypes cover 1.5% to 2% of the sample.

Comment on this clone: Its recognized antigen is unknown. No much larger clone exists at a distance of one base, and base qualities are not known.

The sequenced sample was CD4+ T cells sorted from blood, obtained at week 4, from a patient treated with tofacitinib. This chain is built from TRBV4-1 and TRBJ2-7; the D segment cannot be called with confidence. The source is a human donor with alopecia areata. The nucleotides are TGCGCCAGCAGCCAAGAATATAACCGCCCCTACGAGCAGTACTTC. Translated, this gives CASSQEYNRPYEQYF.